This is a list of T cell receptor beta chains from one sample in a study of regulatory T cells. Produced via immunoSEQ multiplex PCR; TCRdb's table is partial and in-frame only. This table has under 45,000 clones, approximately 90% appearing once. Sequenced sample: conventional CD4+ T cells sorted from blood. The receptor source for this set is a person aged 18-30 years with CD3G deficiency. The CDR3 runs from the conserved cysteine through the conserved F or W.

TRBV19	CASSIGTDRQPQHF
TRBV6-1	CASSVHRDGRSYEQYF
TRBV7-9	CASSSSTLAPADTQYF
TRBV11-2	CASSSDRNQPQHF
TRBV28	CASSLRNTPMGKLFF
TRBV11-2	CASSLDRLAGELFF
TRBV7-9	CASSPGLPPYEQYF
TRBV6-6	CASSYRGIYNEQFF
TRBV6-1	CASKRDNGYEQFF
TRBV6-6	CASSYPQGAGGYTF
TRBV7-9	CASSGRDGTEAFF
TRBV7-8	CASSGGDEQYF
TRBV28	CASSLRLPSRTEQYF
TRBV6-1	CASSENSQSFPYEQYF
TRBV7-9	CASSLSSGNTIYF
TRBV6-1	CASSEALRGLGYTF
TRBV7-8	CASSKGPPVVTDTQYF
TRBV28	CASSSPPQGIGNQPQHF
TRBV28	CASRGPTGEEEKLFF
TRBV30	CAWSTGRTDTQYF
TRBV7-9	CASSRSGARTEAFF
TRBV13	CASSSRPRDAAYNEQFF
TRBV6-6	CASSDRDGHGYTF
TRBV5-1	CASSLRSGYEQYF
TRBV28	CASSKRSGGLYNEQFF
TRBV20-1	CSSGPRDTQYF
TRBV5-1	CASSGTGTGTDTQYF
TRBV5-1	CASSWGTGDNEQFF
TRBV19	CASSSPGSTEAFF
TRBV11-2	CASSTRRQGTETQYF
TRBV7-8	CASSSGLADNEQFF
TRBV7-9	CASSSGTSGRGEETQYF
TRBV5-1	CASAPGQGYYGYTF
TRBV18	CASSPRGGTNYGYTF
TRBV28	CASRHRVNTEAFF
TRBV30	CAWIRVSGRNEQYF
TRBV28	CASSLMGGYTEAFF
TRBV7-9	CASSFGAGYGYTF
TRBV6-1	CASSDRGLAAPYEQYF
TRBV28	CASNKGGGNQPQHF
TRBV28	CASSRGRRAVYNEQFF
TRBV28	CASRDLSGQGAGGYTF
TRBV6-1	CASSEVDRLEQYF
TRBV21-1	CAFPGRGGNQPQHF
TRBV30	CAWSSFRGEQFF
TRBV5-5	CASSLGFRETQYF
TRBV6-1	CASRSQEGSGYTF
TRBV7-8	CASSLNIRGEVYF
TRBV28	CASSSGTDRHRNEQFF
TRBV5-1	CASAAAGTDTQYF
TRBV7-9	CASSFDRVGWADTQYF
TRBV4-1	CASSPGRGRGNTEAFF